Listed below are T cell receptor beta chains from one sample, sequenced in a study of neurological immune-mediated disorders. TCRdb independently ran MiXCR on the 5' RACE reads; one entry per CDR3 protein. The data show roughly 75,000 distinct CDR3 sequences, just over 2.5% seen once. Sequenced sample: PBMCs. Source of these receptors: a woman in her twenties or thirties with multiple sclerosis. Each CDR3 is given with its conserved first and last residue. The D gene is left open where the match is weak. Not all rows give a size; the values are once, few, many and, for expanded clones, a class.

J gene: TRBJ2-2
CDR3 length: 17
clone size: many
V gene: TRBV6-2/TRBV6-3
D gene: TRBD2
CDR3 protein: CASSQSSGRASAGELFF
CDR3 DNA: TGTGCCAGCAGTCAAAGTAGCGGGAGGGCCTCGGCCGGGGAGCTGTTTTTT

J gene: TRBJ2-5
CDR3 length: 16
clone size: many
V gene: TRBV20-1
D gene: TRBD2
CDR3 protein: CSASKLAGVRHETQYF
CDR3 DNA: TGCAGTGCTAGTAAACTAGCGGGAGTAAGACACGAGACCCAGTACTTC

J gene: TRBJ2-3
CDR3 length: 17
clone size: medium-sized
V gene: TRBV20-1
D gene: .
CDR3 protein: CSATLQDGTSTSDTQYF
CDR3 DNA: TGCAGTGCTACTCTTCAGGACGGGACTTCGACTTCAGATACGCAGTATTTT

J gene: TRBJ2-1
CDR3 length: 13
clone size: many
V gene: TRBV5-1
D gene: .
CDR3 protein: CASSQPTRNEQFF
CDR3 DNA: TGCGCCAGCAGCCAGCCTACTAGGAACGAGCAGTTCTTC

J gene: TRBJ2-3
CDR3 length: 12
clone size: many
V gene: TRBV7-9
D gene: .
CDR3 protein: CASSTTTDTQYF
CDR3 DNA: TGTGCCAGCAGCACTACCACAGATACGCAGTATTTT

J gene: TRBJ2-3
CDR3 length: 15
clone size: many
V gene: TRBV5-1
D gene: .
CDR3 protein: CASSVTGIWTDTQYF
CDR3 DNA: TGCGCCAGCAGCGTTACAGGGATATGGACAGATACGCAGTATTTT

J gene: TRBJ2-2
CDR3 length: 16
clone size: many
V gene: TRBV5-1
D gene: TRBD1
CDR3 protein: CASSPWGRGHTGELFF
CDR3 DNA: TGCGCCAGCAGCCCCTGGGGTAGGGGGCACACCGGGGAGCTGTTTTTT

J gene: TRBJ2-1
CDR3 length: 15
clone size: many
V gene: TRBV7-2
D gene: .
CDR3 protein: CASSSGRAGGNEQFF
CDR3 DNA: TGTGCCAGCAGCTCCGGGAGAGCTGGCGGGAATGAGCAGTTCTTC

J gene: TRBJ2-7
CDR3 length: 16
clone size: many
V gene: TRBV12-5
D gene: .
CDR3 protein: CASGLGPRRPGYEQYF
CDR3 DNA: TGTGCTAGTGGTTTGGGGCCGCGTCGCCCAGGCTACGAGCAGTACTTC

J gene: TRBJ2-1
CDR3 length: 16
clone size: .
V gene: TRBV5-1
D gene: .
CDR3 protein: CASSLAAGSSYNEQFF
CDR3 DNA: TGCGCCAGCAGCTTGGCCGCGGGGAGCTCCTACAATGAGCAGTTCTTC

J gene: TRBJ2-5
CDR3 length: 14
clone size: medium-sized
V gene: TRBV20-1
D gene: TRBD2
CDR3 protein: CSASESAGVKTQYF
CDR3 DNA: TGCAGTGCTAGCGAATCAGCGGGAGTAAAGACCCAGTACTTC

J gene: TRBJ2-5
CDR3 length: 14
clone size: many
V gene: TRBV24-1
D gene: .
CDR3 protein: CATSDPLAGETQYF
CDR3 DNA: TGTGCCACCAGTGATCCACTAGCCGGGGAGACCCAGTACTTC

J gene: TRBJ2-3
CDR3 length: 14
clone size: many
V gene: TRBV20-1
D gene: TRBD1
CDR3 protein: CSARDRGFTDTQYF
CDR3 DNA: TGCAGTGCTAGAGACAGGGGGTTCACAGATACGCAGTATTTT

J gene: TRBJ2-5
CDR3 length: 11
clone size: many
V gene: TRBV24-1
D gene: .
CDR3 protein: CATSDLETQYF
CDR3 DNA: TGTGCCACCAGTGATTTGGAGACCCAGTACTTC

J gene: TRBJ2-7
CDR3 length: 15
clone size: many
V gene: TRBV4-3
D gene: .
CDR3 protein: CASSQDSGTNYEQYF
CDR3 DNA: TGCGCCAGCAGCCAAGATTCCGGGACGAATTACGAGCAGTACTTC

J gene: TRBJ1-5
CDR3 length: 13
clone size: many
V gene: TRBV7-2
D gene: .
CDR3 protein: CASSLRGTQPQHF
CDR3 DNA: TGTGCCAGCAGCTTACGGGGCACTCAGCCCCAGCATTTT

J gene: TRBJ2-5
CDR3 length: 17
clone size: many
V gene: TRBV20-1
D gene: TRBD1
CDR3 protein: CSAKRSGTGDQKETQYF
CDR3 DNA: TGCAGTGCTAAAAGGTCCGGGACAGGGGACCAAAAAGAGACCCAGTACTTC

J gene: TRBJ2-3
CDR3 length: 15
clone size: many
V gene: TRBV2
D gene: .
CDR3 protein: CASSDSREGTDTQYF
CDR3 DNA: TGTGCCAGCAGTGACTCCAGGGAGGGCACAGATACGCAGTATTTT

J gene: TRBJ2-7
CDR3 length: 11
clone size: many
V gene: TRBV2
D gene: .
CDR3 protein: CASTEAEEQYF
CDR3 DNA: TGTGCCAGCACGGAGGCCGAGGAGCAGTACTTC

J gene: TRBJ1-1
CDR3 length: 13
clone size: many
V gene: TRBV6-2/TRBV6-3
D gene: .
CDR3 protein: CASSNGANTEAFF
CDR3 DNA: TGTGCCAGCAGCAACGGCGCGAACACTGAAGCTTTCTTT

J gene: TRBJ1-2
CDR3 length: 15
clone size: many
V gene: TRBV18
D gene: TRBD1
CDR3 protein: CASSQGQGALYGYTF
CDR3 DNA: TGTGCCAGCTCACAAGGACAGGGGGCCCTTTATGGCTACACCTTC

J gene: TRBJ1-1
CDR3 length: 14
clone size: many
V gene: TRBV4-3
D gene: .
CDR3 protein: CASSQIGPNTEAFF
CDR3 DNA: TGCGCCAGCAGCCAGATTGGGCCGAACACTGAAGCTTTCTTT

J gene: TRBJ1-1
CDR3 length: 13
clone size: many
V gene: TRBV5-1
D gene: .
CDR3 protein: CASSSVYNTEAFF
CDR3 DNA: TGCGCCAGCAGCTCCGTTTACAACACTGAAGCTTTCTTT

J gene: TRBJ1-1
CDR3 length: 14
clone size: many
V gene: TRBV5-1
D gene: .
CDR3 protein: CASSDHRVLGEAFF
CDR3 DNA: TGCGCCAGCAGCGATCACAGGGTCTTGGGTGAAGCTTTCTTT

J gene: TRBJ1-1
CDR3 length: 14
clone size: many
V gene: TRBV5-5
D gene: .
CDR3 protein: CASSLSQMNTEAFF
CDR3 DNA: TGTGCCAGCAGCTTATCACAGATGAACACTGAAGCTTTCTTT

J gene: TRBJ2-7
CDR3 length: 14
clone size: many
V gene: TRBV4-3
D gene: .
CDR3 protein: CASSQQGPEREQYF
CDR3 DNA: TGCGCCAGCAGCCAACAGGGGCCGGAGCGAGAGCAGTACTTC

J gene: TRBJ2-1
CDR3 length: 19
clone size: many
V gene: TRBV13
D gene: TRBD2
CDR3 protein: CASTQGGTSVRGPYNEQFF
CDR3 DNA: TGTGCCAGCACCCAAGGCGGGACTAGCGTACGAGGGCCCTACAATGAGCAGTTCTTC

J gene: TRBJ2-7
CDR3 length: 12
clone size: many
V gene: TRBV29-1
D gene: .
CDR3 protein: CSVRTNTYEQYF
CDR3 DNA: TGCAGCGTTCGGACTAACACCTACGAGCAGTACTTC

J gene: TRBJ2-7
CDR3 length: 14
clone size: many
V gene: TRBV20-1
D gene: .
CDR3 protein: CSVKGRDLSYEQYF
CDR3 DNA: TGCAGTGTCAAAGGGCGGGACCTCTCCTACGAGCAGTACTTC

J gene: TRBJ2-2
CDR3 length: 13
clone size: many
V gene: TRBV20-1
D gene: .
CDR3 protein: CSAPSPGPGELFF
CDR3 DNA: TGCAGTGCTCCCTCCCCGGGGCCGGGGGAGCTGTTTTTT

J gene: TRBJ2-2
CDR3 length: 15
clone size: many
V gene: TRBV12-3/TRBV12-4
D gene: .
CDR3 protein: CASTGLGLSTGELFF
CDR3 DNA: TGTGCCAGCACGGGCCTAGGGTTAAGCACCGGGGAGCTGTTTTTT

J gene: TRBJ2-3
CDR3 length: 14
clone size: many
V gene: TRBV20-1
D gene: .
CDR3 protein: CSAAKYENTDTQYF
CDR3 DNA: TGCAGTGCTGCTAAGTACGAGAACACAGATACGCAGTATTTT

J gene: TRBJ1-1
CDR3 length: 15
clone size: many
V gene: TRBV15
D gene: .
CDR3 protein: CATSRPIEGDTEAFF
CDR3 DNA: TGTGCCACCAGCAGGCCAATCGAGGGGGACACTGAAGCTTTCTTT

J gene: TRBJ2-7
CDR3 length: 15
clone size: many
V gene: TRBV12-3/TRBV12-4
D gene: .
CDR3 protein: CASRHTTLGFYEQYF
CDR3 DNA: TGTGCCAGCAGACATACTACGCTTGGGTTTTACGAGCAGTACTTC

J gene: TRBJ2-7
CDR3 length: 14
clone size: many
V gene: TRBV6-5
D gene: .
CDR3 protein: CASSLQPKHHEQYF
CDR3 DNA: TGTGCCAGCAGTTTGCAGCCAAAGCACCACGAGCAGTACTTC

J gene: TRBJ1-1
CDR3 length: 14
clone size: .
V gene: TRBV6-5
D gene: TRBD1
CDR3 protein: CASRGQGVFQEAFF
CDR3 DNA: TGTGCCAGCAGGGGACAGGGGGTTTTTCAGGAAGCTTTCTTT

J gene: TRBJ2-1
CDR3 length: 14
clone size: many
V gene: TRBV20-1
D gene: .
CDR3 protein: CSARNTYRFDEQFF
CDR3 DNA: TGCAGTGCTAGAAACACCTATCGATTCGATGAGCAGTTCTTC

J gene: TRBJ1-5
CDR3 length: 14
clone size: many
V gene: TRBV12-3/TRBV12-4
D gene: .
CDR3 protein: CASSLSGYNQPQHF
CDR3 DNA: TGTGCCAGCAGTTTATCGGGGTACAATCAGCCCCAGCATTTT

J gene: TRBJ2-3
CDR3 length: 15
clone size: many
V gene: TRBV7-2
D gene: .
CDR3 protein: CASSLVGGGTDTQYF
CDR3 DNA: TGTGCCAGCAGCTTAGTTGGCGGAGGCACAGATACGCAGTATTTT

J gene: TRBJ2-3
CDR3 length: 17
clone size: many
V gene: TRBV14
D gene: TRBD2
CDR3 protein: CASSLYSSGSMTDTQYF
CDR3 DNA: TGTGCCAGCAGCTTATATTCTAGCGGGAGTATGACAGATACGCAGTATTTT

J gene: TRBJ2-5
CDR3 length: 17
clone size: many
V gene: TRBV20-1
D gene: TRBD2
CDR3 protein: CSASPVGGSGSLETQYF
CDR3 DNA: TGCAGTGCTAGTCCCGTCGGGGGGAGCGGGAGTCTTGAGACCCAGTACTTC

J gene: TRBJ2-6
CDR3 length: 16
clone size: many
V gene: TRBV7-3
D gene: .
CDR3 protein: CASSLLSGLGANVLTF
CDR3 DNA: TGTGCCAGCAGCTTACTGTCGGGGCTCGGGGCCAACGTCCTGACTTTC

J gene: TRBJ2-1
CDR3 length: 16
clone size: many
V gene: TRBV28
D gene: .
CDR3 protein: CASSLDNKHLYNEQFF
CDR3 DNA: TGTGCCAGCAGTTTAGACAATAAGCACCTCTACAATGAGCAGTTCTTC

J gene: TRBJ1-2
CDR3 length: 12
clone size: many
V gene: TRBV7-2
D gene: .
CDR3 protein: CASTPEGNGYTF
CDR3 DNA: TGTGCCAGCACCCCTGAAGGAAATGGCTACACCTTC

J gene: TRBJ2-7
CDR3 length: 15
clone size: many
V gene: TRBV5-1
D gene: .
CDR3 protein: CASSLVSGHNYEQYF
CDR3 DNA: TGCGCCAGCAGCCTCGTATCGGGACACAACTACGAGCAGTACTTC

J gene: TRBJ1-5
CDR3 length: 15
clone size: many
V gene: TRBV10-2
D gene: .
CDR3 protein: CASNPTDYSNQPQHF
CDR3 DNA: TGCGCCAGCAACCCGACAGATTATAGCAATCAGCCCCAGCATTTT

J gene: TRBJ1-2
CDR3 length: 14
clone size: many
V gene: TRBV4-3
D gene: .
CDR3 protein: CASSQDGEGYGYTF
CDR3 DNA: TGCGCCAGCAGCCAAGATGGGGAGGGCTATGGCTACACCTTC